These 32 T cell receptor beta chains share one sample of origin, sequenced in a study of shared clonotypes between healthy human individuals. Using immunoSEQ multiplex PCR, the repertoire was profiled, and TCRdb retains in-frame clones only, with some absent. The sample yields 2 million to 2.5 million clones, more than 85% seen once. The source material was naive CD4+ T cells from PBMCs. The subset: CD45RA+ positively selected. The origin of the receptors is a man aged 18 to 35 in good health. Some clones in this sample may be carry-over from other donors' samples.

V and J are TRBV5-1 and TRBJ1-3; no clear D. The CDR3 length is 14 residues. The germline V gene has CDR1 SGHRS and CDR2 YFSETQ. V shed 4 bases and J shed 4 bases, with 12 bases lying between them. The CDR3 region is CASSASLGGNTIYF. CDR3 DNA: TGCGCCAGCAGCGCTAGCCTGGGGGGAAACACCATATATTTT. Variable domain in full (rest from reference TRBV5-1 and TRBJ1-3): KAGVTQTPRYLIKTRGQQVTLSCSPISGHRSVSWYQQTPGQGLQFLFEYFSETQRNKGNFPGRFSGRQFSNSRSEMNVSTLELGDSALYLCASSASLGGNTIYFGEGSWLTVV.

In its sample, this clone was seen once. V is TRBV5-1 and J is TRBJ2-2, with D possibly TRBD2 on 6 matching bases. The CDR3 spans 16 residues. Germline V gene data show CDR1 as SGHRS and CDR2 as YFSETQ. Trimming removed 0 bases at V and 5 bases at J, with 14 bases between. The CDR3 protein is CASSLALTRGTGELFF. CDR3 nucleotide sequence: TGCGCCAGCAGCTTGGCCCTAACACGGGGGACCGGGGAGCTGTTTTTT.

The rearrangement links TRBV5-4 to TRBJ1-5; D remains ambiguous. This CDR3 has 13 amino acids. The V and J ends lost 2 bases and 4 bases respectively, with 7 bases between them. From germline, CDR1 is SGHNT and CDR2 YYREEE (reference sequence). The CDR3 region is CASSLGVNQPQHF. Written as DNA, the CDR3 is TGTGCCAGCAGCTTAGGAGTTAATCAGCCCCAGCATTTT. Drawing the rest from reference TRBV5-4 and TRBJ1-5, the complete variable domain is ETGVTQSPTHLIKTRGQQVTLRCSSQSGHNTVSWYQQALGQGPQFIFQYYREEENGRGNFPPRFSGLQFPNYSSELNVNALELDDSALYLCASSLGVNQPQHFGDGTRLSIL.

The J gene is TRBJ2-5, the V gene TRBV28; D gene ambiguous. The CDR3 is made up of 16 amino acids. The germline V gene encodes CDR1 MDHEN and CDR2 SYDVKM. V shed 3 bases and J shed 6 bases, with 20 bases lying between them. CDR3: CASSFVPLMTGQTQYF. The DNA of the CDR3 is TGTGCCAGCAGTTTTGTCCCACTCATGACTGGACAGACCCAGTACTTC.

The V gene is TRBV11-2, the J gene TRBJ1-2; D gene unclear. From germline, CDR1 is SGHAT and CDR2 FQNNGV. The CDR3 consists of 12 residues. V was clipped by 5 bases and J by 0 bases, with 4 bases between them. The CDR3 region has the DNA TGTGCCAGCAGCCCCCCTAACTATGGCTACACCTTC. This encodes CASSPPNYGYTF.

There are a few counts of this clone. Other DNA sequences in the same sample also yield this CDR3. The chain couples TRBV5-4 to TRBJ2-5; 9 positions match TRBD2. With V trimmed by 0 bases and J by 2 bases, 2 bases remained unmatched. The CDR3 is 15 residues long. The germline CDR1 and CDR2 sequences are SGHNT and YYREEE (reference sequence). CDR3 residues: CASSLGLAGQETQYF. CDR3 DNA: TGTGCCAGCAGCTTGGGTCTAGCGGGACAAGAGACCCAGTACTTC.

The chain joins TRBV4-2 to TRBJ2-5, with 10 nucleotides matching TRBD2. Germline V gene data show CDR1 as LGHNA and CDR2 as YNFKEQ. This CDR3 spans 18 amino acids. J gave up 5 bases and V 4 bases, and 16 bases lay outside the gene matches. The CDR3 DNA reads as TGTGCCAGCAGCCCTACTGGCAGCGGGAGGGGATGGGGGGAGACCCAGTACTTC. This translates into CASSPTGSGRGWGETQYF.

The chain uses TRBV4-2 and TRBJ2-2; 12 nucleotides line up with TRBD2. This CDR3 has 18 residues. Trimming took 3 bases from V and 5 from J; bases not matched to a gene: 10. Per germline, CDR1 LGHNA and CDR2 YNFKEQ. Here the CDR3 DNA reads TGTGCCAGCAGCCACCCCCCCGGGCTAGCGGGAGGGACCGGGGAGCTGTTTTTT. Translation: CASSHPPGLAGGTGELFF.

A word on this clone: Other DNA sequences of this sample code for an identical CDR3. DNA of the CDR3: TGCGCCAGCAGCTTGGGAGGGACCAATCAGCCCCAGCATTTT. Its protein product is CASSLGGTNQPQHF. The rearrangement links TRBV5-1 to TRBJ1-5; the D gene is possibly TRBD1 (5 bases). The CDR3 is made up of 14 amino acids. Trimming removed 0 bases from V and 3 bases from J, with 7 bases in between. Looked up from germline, CDR1 is SGHRS and CDR2 is YFSETQ. Based on the CDR3 plus reference TRBV5-1 and TRBJ1-5, the full variable domain is KAGVTQTPRYLIKTRGQQVTLSCSPISGHRSVSWYQQTPGQGLQFLFEYFSETQRNKGNFPGRFSGRQFSNSRSEMNVSTLELGDSALYLCASSLGGTNQPQHFGDGTRLSIL.

DNA for the CDR3: TGTGCCACACAGACTAACTATGGCTACACCTTC. As protein: CATQTNYGYTF. V gene TRBV7-9 combines with J gene TRBJ1-2, with D hard to call. The CDR3 is 11 residues long. The V end lost 10 bases, the J end lost 0 bases, and 6 bases lay between the germline ends. CDR1 SEHNR and CDR2 FQNEAQ come from the germline V gene (reference sequence). Full variable domain (outside the CDR3, taken from reference TRBV7-9 and TRBJ1-2): DTGVSQNPRHKITKRGQNVTFRCDPISEHNRLYWYRQTLGQGPEFLTYFQNEAQLEKSRLLSDRFSAERPKGSFSTLEIQRTEQGDSAMYLCATQTNYGYTFGSGTRLTVV.

This CDR3 reads CASSLASLEEQYF. CDR3 DNA sequence: TGCGCCAGCAGCTTGGCTAGTTTGGAGGAGCAGTACTTC. The chain carries TRBV5-1 and TRBJ2-7, with D hard to call. Germline V gives CDR1 SGHRS, CDR2 YFSETQ. This CDR3 region has 13 residues. V lost 0 bases, J lost 7 bases, and 11 bases lay in between.

The chain is built from TRBV28 and TRBJ2-3; TRBD2 matches at 12 bases. V lost 2 bases, J lost 2 bases, and 2 bases stayed unmatched. The CDR3 extends over 16 amino acids. CDR1 MDHEN and CDR2 SYDVKM come from the germline V gene. CDR3 coding DNA: TGTGCCAGCAGTTTAAGACTAGCGGGAGACACAGATACGCAGTATTTT. Residues: CASSLRLAGDTDTQYF.

The gene calls are TRBV27 and TRBJ1-6; 9 bases are shared with TRBD1. This CDR3 has 19 residues. The trim removed 0 bases at V and 7 bases at J, leaving 13 bases unmatched. The germline V gene has CDR1 MNHEY and CDR2 SMNVEV (reference sequence). CDR3 sequence: CASSLSGQGFSGRNSPLHF. The CDR3 region has the DNA TGTGCCAGCAGTTTATCGGGACAGGGCTTTTCGGGACGAAATTCACCCCTCCACTTT.

The chain employs TRBV7-2 and TRBJ2-6; the match to TRBD2 covers 7 bases. The V gene's germline CDR1 is SGHTA and CDR2 FQGNSA. The J segment lost 2 bases and the V segment lost 6 bases, leaving 4 bases of the junction unmatched. CDR3 length: 15 residues. The chain's CDR3 is CASSLRETGANVLTF. CDR3 nucleotide sequence: TGTGCCAGCAGTTTGCGGGAGACTGGGGCCAACGTCCTGACTTTC.

DNA of the CDR3: TGTGCCAGCACCTTTCAAGGGAACACTGAAGCTTTCTTT. Its protein is CASTFQGNTEAFF. This chain joins TRBV28 and TRBJ1-1, with D unresolved. V was clipped by 7 bases and J by 1 base, with 10 bases between them. There are 13 residues in the CDR3. The germline gives CDR1 MDHEN, CDR2 SYDVKM. The variable domain in full, completed from reference TRBV28 and TRBJ1-1, reads DVKVTQSSRYLVKRTGEKVFLECVQDMDHENMFWYRQDPGLGLRLIYFSYDVKMKEKGDIPEGYSVSREKKERFSLILESASTNQTSMYLCASTFQGNTEAFFGQGTRLTVV.

The chain is built from TRBV2 and TRBJ1-1; 8 positions agree with TRBD1. The CDR3 is 14 residues long. CDR1 and CDR2 from the germline V gene are SNHLY and FYNNEI. V gave up 5 bases and J gave up 3 bases; unmatched junction bases: 5. This CDR3 is CASSLPGGDTEAFF. The CDR3 DNA reads as TGTGCCAGCAGTCTGCCAGGGGGCGACACTGAAGCTTTCTTT.

V gene TRBV2 combines with J gene TRBJ2-1, with 8 bases identical to TRBD1. CDR3 length equals 10 residues. Germline CDR1 and CDR2: SNHLY and FYNNEI. The V and J ends lost 9 bases and 16 bases, in that order; junction bases with no gene match: 8. CDR3 region: CASNGTGPFF. The CDR3 nucleotides read TGTGCCAGTAATGGGACAGGCCCTTTCTTC.

This chain uses TRBV19 with TRBJ1-2; 9 bases match TRBD1. The V gene's germline CDR1 is LNHDA and CDR2 SQIVND (reference sequence). V lost 5 bases, J lost 8 bases, and 9 bases stayed unmatched. This CDR3 has 14 amino acids. DNA of the CDR3: TGTGCCAGTAGTGCCGGGACAGGGTGGCGCGGCTACACCTTC. Protein product: CASSAGTGWRGYTF.

The CDR3 DNA reads as TGCGCCAGCAGTCCCCGGGGGAGGGACCATAATCAGCCCCAGCATTTT. Translating gives CASSPRGRDHNQPQHF. The chain combines TRBV23-1 with TRBJ1-5; the D gene is possibly TRBD1 (5 bases). TRBV23-1 is marked as an open reading frame, function uncertain. This CDR3 contains 16 residues. Trimming pared 4 bases from V and 4 bases from J, leaving 17 bases between.

The rearrangement links TRBV28 to TRBJ2-3, with D perhaps matching TRBD1 (6 bases). The germline V gene has CDR1 MDHEN and CDR2 SYDVKM. Trimming cost V 4 bases and J 6 bases, with 20 bases left between them. CDR3 length equals 16 residues. The DNA of the CDR3 is TGTGCCAGCAGTTACCTACGGGACACGGGTCGGGATACGCAGTATTTT. Amino acid sequence: CASSYLRDTGRDTQYF.

The gene calls are TRBV30 and TRBJ1-1, with D possibly being TRBD1 (5 bases). Germline-derived CDR1 and CDR2 are GTSNPN and SVGIG (reference sequence). This CDR3 contains 16 residues. The V end was cut by 0 bases, the J end by 0 bases, with 14 bases between. CDR3 nucleotide sequence: TGTGCCTGGAGTGTACCCAGGGAAACGATGAACACTGAAGCTTTCTTT. It is translated as CAWSVPRETMNTEAFF.

About this clone: Compared with germline, one end of the junction differs, possibly owing to a read error. The rearrangement links TRBV11-1 to TRBJ2-1; 12 nucleotides line up with TRBD2. Germline V gene sequence: CDR1 SGHAT, CDR2 FQDESV (reference sequence). The CDR3 has 18 residues. DNA of the CDR3: TGTGACAGCAGCTTAGGTAGGCTTACTAGCGGGAGGAGAAATGAGCAGTTCTTC. This gives the protein CDSSLGRLTSGRRNEQFF.

The genes are TRBV2 and TRBJ2-5; D ambiguous. Per germline, CDR1 SNHLY and CDR2 FYNNEI. The germline V and J ends were trimmed by 6 bases and 4 bases, with 6 bases remaining between them. The CDR3 contains 11 residues. The CDR3 protein is CASRVGETQYF. In DNA, the CDR3 is TGTGCCAGCAGGGTAGGAGAGACCCAGTACTTC.

The J gene is TRBJ2-3, the V gene TRBV5-1; 11 bases match TRBD2. The CDR3 is 17 residues long. Losses at the gene ends were 0 bases for V and 5 bases for J; bases not matched to a gene: 8. Germline CDR1 is SGHRS and CDR2 is YFSETQ. CDR3 sequence reads: CASSLALAGGYQDTQYF. The CDR3 coding sequence is TGCGCCAGCAGCTTGGCGTTAGCGGGAGGGTACCAAGATACGCAGTATTTT.

This chain joins TRBV19 and TRBJ2-1; D perhaps matches TRBD2 (5 bases). This CDR3 has 15 residues. Germline assignment: CDR1 LNHDA and CDR2 SQIVND (reference sequence). DNA of the CDR3: TGTGTCCCAATTACGCGGGCACACTCCTACAATGAGCAGTTCTTC. Its protein is CVPITRAHSYNEQFF.

The chain uses TRBV4-2 and TRBJ2-7; D gene unclear. This CDR3 is built from 14 residues. In germline, CDR1 is LGHNA, CDR2 YNFKEQ. V was pared by 4 bases and J by 2 bases, with 12 bases between. The CDR3 here is CASSRREITYEQYF. In nucleotides, the CDR3 is TGTGCCAGCAGCCGCCGAGAGATAACCTACGAGCAGTACTTC.

This chain links TRBV30 with TRBJ1-2; 10 bases match TRBD1. CDR1 GTSNPN and CDR2 SVGIG come from the germline V gene (reference sequence). CDR3 length: 14 amino acids. The ends lost 7 bases at V and 7 bases at J; junction bases unmatched: 12. The CDR3 loop reads CASAPGQGLGGYTF. The CDR3 region has the DNA TGTGCCTCCGCCCCGGGACAGGGGTTAGGTGGCTACACCTTC.

Concerning this clone itself: In the same sample, other DNA sequences code for this CDR3. The chain is built from TRBV28 and TRBJ2-3; D call uncertain. Germline CDR1 MDHEN, CDR2 SYDVKM. This CDR3 comprises 12 residues. V dropped 2 bases and J dropped 3 bases, with 3 bases sitting between them. This chain's CDR3 is CASSLRTDTQYF. DNA of the CDR3: TGTGCCAGCAGTTTAAGAACAGATACGCAGTATTTT.

The chain links TRBV9 to TRBJ1-5, with D perhaps matching TRBD1 (5 bases). The V and J ends lost 0 bases and 0 bases respectively, with 22 bases between them. This CDR3 has 20 amino acids. The germline V gene has CDR1 SGDLS and CDR2 YYNGEE. The DNA of the CDR3 is TGTGCCAGCAGCGTAGCGGGTATTGCGGGACTAATTAATAGCAATCAGCCCCAGCATTTT. Encoded protein: CASSVAGIAGLINSNQPQHF.

The J gene is TRBJ1-1, the V gene TRBV9; D is perhaps TRBD1 (5 bases). The germline CDR1 and CDR2 sequences are SGDLS and YYNGEE. Trimming removed 0 bases at V and 4 bases at J, with 10 bases between. The CDR3 extends over 14 amino acids. The CDR3 nucleotides read TGTGCCAGCAGCGTAGTCGGGGCCCCCACTGAAGCTTTCTTT. It translates to CASSVVGAPTEAFF. The variable domain in full, with the rest retrieved from reference TRBV9 and TRBJ1-1, is DSGVTQTPKHLITATGQRVTLRCSPRSGDLSVYWYQQSLDQGLQFLIQYYNGEERAKGNILERFSAQQFPDLHSELNLSSLELGDSALYFCASSVVGAPTEAFFGQGTRLTVV.

The gene calls are TRBV28 and TRBJ1-1; unclear D gene. The germline V and J ends were trimmed by 0 bases and 0 bases, with 8 bases remaining between them. Germline CDR1 MDHEN, CDR2 SYDVKM. CDR3 length: 15 residues. DNA for the CDR3: TGTGCCAGCAGTTTATGGGGCAGCGTGAACACTGAAGCTTTCTTT. It specifies CASSLWGSVNTEAFF.

The chain employs TRBV27 and TRBJ2-2; 9 positions match TRBD2. J lost 4 bases, V lost 4 bases, and 10 bases had no gene match. Germline loops: CDR1 MNHEY, CDR2 SMNVEV (reference sequence). The CDR3 is made up of 17 amino acids. This chain's CDR3 is CASSSPGTSLVTGELFF. DNA of the CDR3: TGTGCCAGCAGTTCCCCCGGGACTAGCTTAGTCACCGGGGAGCTGTTTTTT.